Listed here is a single T cell receptor beta chain. What it binds is not known. Sequenced by immunoSEQ multiplex PCR; TCRdb stores in-frame clones only, minus some. This sample yields roughly 26,000 clones, of which 75% to 90% are seen a single time; around an eighth belongs to the top ten. The sample comes from a study of T cells in localized non-small cell lung cancer. The CDR3 covers 15 residues. Trimming left V 4 bases short and J 0 bases short, with 12 bases between. CDR1 SEHNR and CDR2 FQNEAQ come from the germline V gene (reference sequence). Broader study findings: A raised T cell density in blood coincided with lengthier overall survival.

The sequences come from peripheral blood, collected before any cancer treatment. The chain joins TRBV7-9 to TRBJ1-1; a possible D gene is TRBD1 (5 bases). This TCR came from an older female donor with stage II squamous cell lung carcinoma. The CDR3 region has the DNA TGTGCCAGCAGCTCCCCGGGGGGGTTGAACACTGAAGCTTTCTTT. Translated: CASSSPGGLNTEAFF.